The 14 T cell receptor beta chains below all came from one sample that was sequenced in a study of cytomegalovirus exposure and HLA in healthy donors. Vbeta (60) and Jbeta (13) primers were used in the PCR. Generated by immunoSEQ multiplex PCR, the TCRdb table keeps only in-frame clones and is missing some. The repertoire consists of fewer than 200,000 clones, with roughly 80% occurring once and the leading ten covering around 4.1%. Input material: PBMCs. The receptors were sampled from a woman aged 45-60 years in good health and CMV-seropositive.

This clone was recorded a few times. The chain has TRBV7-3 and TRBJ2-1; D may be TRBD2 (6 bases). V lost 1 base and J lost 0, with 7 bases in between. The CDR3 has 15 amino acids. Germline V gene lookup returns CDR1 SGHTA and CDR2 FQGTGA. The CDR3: CASSLSGTSYNEQFF. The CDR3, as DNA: TGTGCCAGCAGCTTAAGCGGGACCTCCTACAATGAGCAGTTCTTC. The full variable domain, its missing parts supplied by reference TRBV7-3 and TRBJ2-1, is GAGVSQTPSNKVTEKGKYVELRCDPISGHTALYWYRQSLGQGPEFLIYFQGTGAADDSGLPNDRFFAVRPEGSVSTLKIQRTERGDSAVYLCASSLSGTSYNEQFFGPGTRLTVL.

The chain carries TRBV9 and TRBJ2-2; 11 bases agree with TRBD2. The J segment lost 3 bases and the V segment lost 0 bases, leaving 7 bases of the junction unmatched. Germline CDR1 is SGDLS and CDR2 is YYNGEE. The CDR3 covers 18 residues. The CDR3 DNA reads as TGTGCCAGCAGCGTAGCTTTAAAGGGACTAGCGGACACCGGGGAGCTGTTTTTT. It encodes CASSVALKGLADTGELFF.

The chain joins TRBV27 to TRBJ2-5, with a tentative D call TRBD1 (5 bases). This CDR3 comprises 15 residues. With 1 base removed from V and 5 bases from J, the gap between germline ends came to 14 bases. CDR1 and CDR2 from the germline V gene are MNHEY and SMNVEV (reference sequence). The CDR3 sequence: CASSLWQGFGETQYF. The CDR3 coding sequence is TGTGCCAGCAGTTTATGGCAGGGTTTCGGGGAGACCCAGTACTTC.

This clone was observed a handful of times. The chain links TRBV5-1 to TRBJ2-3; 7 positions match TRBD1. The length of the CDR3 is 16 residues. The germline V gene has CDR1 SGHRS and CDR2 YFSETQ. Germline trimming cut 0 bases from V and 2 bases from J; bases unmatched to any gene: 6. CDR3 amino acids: CASSLARQGVTDTQYF. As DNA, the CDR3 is TGCGCCAGCAGCTTGGCCCGACAGGGCGTCACAGATACGCAGTATTTT.

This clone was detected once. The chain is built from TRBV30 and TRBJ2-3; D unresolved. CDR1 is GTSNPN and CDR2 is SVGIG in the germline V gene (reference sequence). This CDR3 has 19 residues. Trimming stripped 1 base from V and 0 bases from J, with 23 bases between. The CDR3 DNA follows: TGTGCCTGGAGTGAACTACACTGGAAGTTGAGTTTTAGCACAGATACGCAGTATTTT. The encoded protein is CAWSELHWKLSFSTDTQYF.

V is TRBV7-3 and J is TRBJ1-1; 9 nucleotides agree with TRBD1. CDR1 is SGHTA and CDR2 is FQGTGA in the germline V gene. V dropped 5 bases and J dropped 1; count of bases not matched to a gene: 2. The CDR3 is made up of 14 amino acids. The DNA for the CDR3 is TGTGCCAGCAGCGCGGACAGGGGGAACACTGAAGCTTTCTTT. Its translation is CASSADRGNTEAFF.

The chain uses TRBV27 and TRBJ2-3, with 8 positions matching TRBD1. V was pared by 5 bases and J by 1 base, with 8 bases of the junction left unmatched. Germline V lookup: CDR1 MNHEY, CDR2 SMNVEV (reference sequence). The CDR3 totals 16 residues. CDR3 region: CASSDSGGRGTDTQYF. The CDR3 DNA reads TGTGCCAGCAGTGACTCAGGGGGCCGAGGCACAGATACGCAGTATTTT.

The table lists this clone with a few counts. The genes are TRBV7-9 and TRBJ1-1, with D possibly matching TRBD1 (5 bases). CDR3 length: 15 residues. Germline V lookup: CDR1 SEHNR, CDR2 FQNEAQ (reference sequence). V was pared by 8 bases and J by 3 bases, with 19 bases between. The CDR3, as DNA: TGTGCCAGCTTTACCACTTCCGGCAGGGACACTGAAGCTTTCTTT. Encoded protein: CASFTTSGRDTEAFF. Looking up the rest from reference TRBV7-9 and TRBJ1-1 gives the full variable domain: DTGVSQNPRHKITKRGQNVTFRCDPISEHNRLYWYRQTLGQGPEFLTYFQNEAQLEKSRLLSDRFSAERPKGSFSTLEIQRTEQGDSAMYLCASFTTSGRDTEAFFGQGTRLTVV.

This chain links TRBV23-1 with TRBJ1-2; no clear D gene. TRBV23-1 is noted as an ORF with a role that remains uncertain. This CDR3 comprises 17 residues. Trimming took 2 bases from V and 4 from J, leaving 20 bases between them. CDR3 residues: CASSQPLLDDYPYGYTF. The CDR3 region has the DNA TGCGCCAGCAGTCAACCTTTGTTAGACGACTATCCCTATGGCTACACCTTC.

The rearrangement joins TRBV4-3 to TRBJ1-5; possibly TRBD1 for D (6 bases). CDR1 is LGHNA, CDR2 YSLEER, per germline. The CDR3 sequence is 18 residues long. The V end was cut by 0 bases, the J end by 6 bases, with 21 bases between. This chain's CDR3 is CASSQDTTTGIARQPQHF. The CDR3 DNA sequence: TGCGCCAGCAGCCAAGATACCACCACAGGGATCGCACGTCAGCCCCAGCATTTT.

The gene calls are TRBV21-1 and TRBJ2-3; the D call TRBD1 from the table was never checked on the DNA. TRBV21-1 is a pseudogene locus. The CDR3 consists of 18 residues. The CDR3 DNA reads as TGTGCCAGCTTCAATTGGGGAACAGGAAAATTAACCACAGATACGCAGTATTTT. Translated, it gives CASFNWGTGKLTTDTQYF.

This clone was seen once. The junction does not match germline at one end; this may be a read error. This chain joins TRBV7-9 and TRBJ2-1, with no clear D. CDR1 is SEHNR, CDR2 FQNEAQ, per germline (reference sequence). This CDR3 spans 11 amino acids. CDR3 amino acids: CSSSYTSEQFF. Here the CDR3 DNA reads TGTTCCAGCAGCTACACATCTGAGCAGTTCTTC.

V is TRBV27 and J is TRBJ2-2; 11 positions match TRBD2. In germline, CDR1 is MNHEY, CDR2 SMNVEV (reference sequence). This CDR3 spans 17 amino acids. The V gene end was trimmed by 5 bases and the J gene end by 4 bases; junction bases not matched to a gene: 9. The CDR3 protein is CASSPLGLAASTGELFF. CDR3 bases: TGTGCCAGCAGTCCTCTGGGACTAGCGGCCTCCACCGGGGAGCTGTTTTTT.

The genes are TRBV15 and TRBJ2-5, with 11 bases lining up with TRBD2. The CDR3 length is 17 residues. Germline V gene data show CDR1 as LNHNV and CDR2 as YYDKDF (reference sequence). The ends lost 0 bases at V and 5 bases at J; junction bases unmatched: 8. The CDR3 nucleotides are TGTGCCACCAGCAGAGAGGGAGTAGCGGGAGGGCGGGAGACCCAGTACTTC. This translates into CATSREGVAGGRETQYF.